This T cell receptor beta chain is from a study of OX40 agonist ivuxolimab in advanced cancers. The assay was immunoSEQ multiplex PCR, and TCRdb's table has in-frame clones only and misses some. The table shows roughly 60,000 clones, with about 90% occurring only once. This clone came up a few times. The V end lost 0 bases, the J end lost 3 bases, and 9 bases lay between the germline ends. CDR1 is SGDLS, CDR2 YYNGEE, per germline. The CDR3 is 14 amino acids. The sample was CD4+ or CD8+ T cells sorted from blood, taken in a trial of the OX40 agonist ivuxolimab. The source of this sequence is an adult with an advanced solid tumor such as melanoma, head and neck, liver or kidney cancer. V and J are TRBV9 and TRBJ1-1, with unresolved D. This CDR3 is CASSVAEGYTEAFF. The CDR3 region has the DNA TGTGCCAGCAGCGTAGCGGAAGGGTACACTGAAGCTTTCTTT.